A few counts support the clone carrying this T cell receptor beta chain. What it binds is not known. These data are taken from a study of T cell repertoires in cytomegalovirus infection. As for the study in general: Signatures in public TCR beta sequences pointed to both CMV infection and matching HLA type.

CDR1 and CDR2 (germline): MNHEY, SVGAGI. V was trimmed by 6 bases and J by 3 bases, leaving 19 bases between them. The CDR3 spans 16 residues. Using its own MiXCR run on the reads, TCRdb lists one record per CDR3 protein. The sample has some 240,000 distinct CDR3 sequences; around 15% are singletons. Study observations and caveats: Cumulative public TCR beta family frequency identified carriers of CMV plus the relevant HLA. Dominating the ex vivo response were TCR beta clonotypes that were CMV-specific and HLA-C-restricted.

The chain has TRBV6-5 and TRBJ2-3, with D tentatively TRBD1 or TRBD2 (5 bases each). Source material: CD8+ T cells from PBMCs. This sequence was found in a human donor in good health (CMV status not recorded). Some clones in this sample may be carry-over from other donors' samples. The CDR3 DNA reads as TGTGCCAGCAGCTCCTCTTTCGGGGACCCTACAGATACGCAGTATTTT. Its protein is CASSSSFGDPTDTQYF.